The count of the clone carrying this TCR beta chain is one. The antigen is undetermined. V was cut by 11 bases and J by 3 bases, with 11 bases left in between. Germline V CDR1 and CDR2: WNHNN, SYGVQD (reference sequence). This CDR3 spans 12 amino acids. Enrollment shut out patients with autoimmune disease history or systemic immunosuppression. Here immunoSEQ multiplex PCR was the method, and the copy in TCRdb shows in-frame clones only, minus some. The sample lists 40,000 to 45,000 clones, just under 90% occurring once. This record belongs to a study of OX40 agonist ivuxolimab in advanced cancers. The wider study: Participants, approximately 80% male, averaged approximately 60 years of age, ranging from about 23 to 90.

Study findings and constraints: The study found among the lowest clonal expansion in partial responders at 0.1-3.0 mg/kg.

This TCR came from an adult with an advanced solid tumor such as melanoma, head and neck, liver or kidney cancer. This chain uses TRBV10-1 with TRBJ2-1, with D perhaps matching TRBD1 (6 bases). The sample was CD4+ or CD8+ T cells sorted from blood, taken in a trial of the OX40 agonist ivuxolimab. The CDR3 nucleotides are TGCGCCGCGACAGGCTGCTACAATGAGCAGTTCTTC. This encodes CAATGCYNEQFF.